Listed below are T cell receptor beta chains from one sample, sequenced in a study of blood T cell repertoires in COVID-19. Here immunoSEQ multiplex PCR was the method, and the copy in TCRdb shows in-frame clones only, minus some. The sample has just over 300,000 clones; 85% to 90% are singletons. The material sequenced was peripheral blood. These receptors originate from a woman in her thirties with COVID-19, enrolled during active disease. Each CDR3 is given with its conserved first and last residue. Only part of the rows carry a size: once, few, many, or a class if the clone is expanded.

CDR3: CASSQVGLAGGPGTGELFF; J: TRBJ2-2; V: TRBV4-2; size: .
CDR3: CASSLSGQRSYEQYF; J: TRBJ2-7; V: TRBV5-6; size: .
CDR3: CASSLGQGYRSPLHF; J: TRBJ1-6; V: TRBV28; size: .
CDR3: CASSPTNQPQHF; J: TRBJ1-5; V: TRBV12-3/TRBV12-4; size: .
CDR3: CASSSQDPNQPQHF; J: TRBJ1-5; V: TRBV7-2; size: .
CDR3: CASSTLDREETQYF; J: TRBJ2-5; V: TRBV19; size: once
CDR3: CASSQQGVSNQPQHF; J: TRBJ1-5; V: TRBV7-2; size: .
CDR3: CASSGPGQTNYEQYF; J: TRBJ2-7; V: TRBV5-4; size: .
CDR3: CASSVGGRTGNTIYF; J: TRBJ1-3; V: TRBV9; size: .
CDR3: CASSMTGVDIQYF; J: TRBJ2-4; V: TRBV7-3; size: .
CDR3: CASSSGGGPAIYNSPLHF; J: TRBJ1-6; V: TRBV7-9; size: .
CDR3: CASSLRGEAFF; J: TRBJ1-1; V: TRBV5-4; size: .
CDR3: CASSYLRDEQFF; J: TRBJ2-1; V: TRBV2; size: .
CDR3: CASTLGTEAFF; J: TRBJ1-1; V: TRBV28; size: .
CDR3: CASSPDRVETQYF; J: TRBJ2-5; V: TRBV5-1; size: .
CDR3: CASSSGGAGANVLTF; J: TRBJ2-6; V: TRBV7-2; size: .
CDR3: CASSQAMVLRETGELFF; J: TRBJ2-2; V: TRBV3-1/TRBV3-2; size: .
CDR3: CASSQDLQERLPRSPLHF; J: TRBJ1-6; V: TRBV4-1; size: .
CDR3: CASSFDSSNQPQHF; J: TRBJ1-5; V: TRBV6-1; size: once
CDR3: CASSSGTAYNSPLHF; J: TRBJ1-6; V: TRBV7-3; size: .
CDR3: CASSYSEVAQYF; J: TRBJ2-3; V: TRBV6-6; size: .
CDR3: CASSQKRTGGKNSPLHF; J: TRBJ1-6; V: TRBV4-1; size: .
CDR3: CASSWTGNTEAFF; J: TRBJ1-1; V: TRBV11-3; size: .
CDR3: CASSDTGVTEAFF; J: TRBJ1-1; V: TRBV6-4; size: .
CDR3: CATSRDRESGANVLTF; J: TRBJ2-6; V: TRBV15; size: .
CDR3: CASTLTRGGSETQYF; J: TRBJ2-5; V: TRBV2; size: .
CDR3: CASSELTASNQPQHF; J: TRBJ1-5; V: TRBV2; size: .
CDR3: CASSVGADPVYEQYF; J: TRBJ2-7; V: TRBV9; size: few
CDR3: CASSYWEGSYGYTF; J: TRBJ1-2; V: TRBV6-2/TRBV6-3; size: .
CDR3: CASHRGEARQPQHF; J: TRBJ1-5; V: TRBV28; size: .
CDR3: CASTVGNSPLHF; J: TRBJ1-6; V: TRBV6-5; size: .
CDR3: CASSAQTGPEAFF; J: TRBJ1-1; V: TRBV14; size: few
CDR3: CASSLQGARGTEAFF; J: TRBJ1-1; V: TRBV5-1; size: .
CDR3: CASSLVSPGQLYGYTF; J: TRBJ1-2; V: TRBV5-1; size: .
CDR3: CASSVGTGVAGNTIYF; J: TRBJ1-3; V: TRBV9; size: .